These T cell receptor beta chains were read from a single sample in a study of T cell changes during pregnancy in multiple sclerosis. Repertoires were generated with immunoSEQ multiplex PCR, while TCRdb's copy carries only in-frame clones and drops some. The table has around 65,000 clones, under 95% seen once. Sequencing was performed on peripheral blood, taken in the first trimester of pregnancy. All receptors derive from a female donor in good health, enrolled as a control in a pregnancy study. Each CDR3 is given with its conserved first and last residue. The D gene is left open where the match is weak. Not all rows give a size; the values are once, few, many and, for expanded clones, a class.

j_call: TRBJ1-2
d_call: TRBD1
clone_size: -
v_call: TRBV4-3
cdr3_aa: CASSQPGTVNYGYTF
cdr3_nt: TGCGCCAGCAGCCAACCCGGGACAGTCAACTATGGCTACACCTTC

j_call: TRBJ1-1
d_call: TRBD1
clone_size: -
v_call: TRBV7-2
cdr3_aa: CASSGDRALTEAFF
cdr3_nt: TGTGCCAGCAGCGGGGACAGGGCTTTAACTGAAGCTTTCTTT

j_call: TRBJ1-1
d_call: TRBD1
clone_size: -
v_call: TRBV4-1
cdr3_aa: CASSQDGDRAGFF
cdr3_nt: TGCGCCAGCAGCCAAGACGGGGACAGGGCTGGTTTCTTT

j_call: TRBJ2-3
d_call: -
clone_size: -
v_call: TRBV25-1
cdr3_aa: CASSGPSGSTDTQYF
cdr3_nt: TGTGCCAGCAGTGGGCCAAGCGGGAGCACAGATACGCAGTATTTT

j_call: TRBJ2-1
d_call: -
clone_size: few
v_call: TRBV29-1
cdr3_aa: CSVAGRESYNEQFF
cdr3_nt: TGCAGCGTCGCTGGTAGGGAGTCCTACAATGAGCAGTTCTTC

j_call: TRBJ2-5
d_call: -
clone_size: -
v_call: TRBV14
cdr3_aa: CASSQGGPHAAQYF
cdr3_nt: TGTGCCAGCAGCCAAGGGGGGCCCCACGCGGCCCAGTACTTC

j_call: TRBJ2-7
d_call: TRBD1
clone_size: -
v_call: TRBV6-4
cdr3_aa: CASSARDSYEQYF
cdr3_nt: TGTGCCAGCAGTGCCCGGGACAGCTACGAGCAGTACTTC

j_call: TRBJ2-7
d_call: TRBD2
clone_size: -
v_call: TRBV7-3
cdr3_aa: CASSLGTSREQYF
cdr3_nt: TGTGCCAGCAGTTTGGGGACTAGTAGGGAGCAGTACTTC

j_call: TRBJ2-1
d_call: TRBD2
clone_size: -
v_call: TRBV6-1
cdr3_aa: CASRLGRGDEQFF
cdr3_nt: TGTGCCAGCCGACTGGGGCGGGGGGATGAGCAGTTCTTC

j_call: TRBJ2-1
d_call: TRBD1
clone_size: -
v_call: TRBV14
cdr3_aa: CASSQVQTGGFNEQFF
cdr3_nt: TGTGCCAGCAGCCAAGTTCAGACAGGGGGTTTCAATGAGCAGTTCTTC

j_call: TRBJ1-5
d_call: -
clone_size: -
v_call: TRBV18
cdr3_aa: CASSSDRNQPQHF
cdr3_nt: TGTGCCAGCTCATCAGACAGAAATCAGCCCCAGCATTTT

j_call: TRBJ2-1
d_call: TRBD2
clone_size: -
v_call: TRBV9
cdr3_aa: CASSVVGLAGIRIYNEQFF
cdr3_nt: TGTGCCAGCAGCGTAGTGGGACTAGCGGGAATTCGGATCTACAATGAGCAGTTCTTC

j_call: TRBJ2-7
d_call: -
clone_size: -
v_call: TRBV15
cdr3_aa: CATSESSYEQYF
cdr3_nt: TGTGCCACCAGCGAGAGCTCCTACGAGCAGTACTTC

j_call: TRBJ2-3
d_call: -
clone_size: -
v_call: TRBV5-6
cdr3_aa: CASSPIQGNRDTQYF
cdr3_nt: TGTGCCAGCAGCCCTATACAGGGAAACCGAGATACGCAGTATTTT

j_call: TRBJ1-6
d_call: -
clone_size: few
v_call: TRBV4-1
cdr3_aa: CASSQPGQYNSPLHF
cdr3_nt: TGCGCCAGCAGCCAACCCGGACAGTATAATTCACCCCTCCACTTT

j_call: TRBJ1-2
d_call: -
clone_size: -
v_call: TRBV28
cdr3_aa: CASSPPEPYGYTF
cdr3_nt: TGTGCCAGCAGCCCCCCGGAGCCCTATGGCTACACCTTC

j_call: TRBJ1-3
d_call: -
clone_size: -
v_call: TRBV9
cdr3_aa: CASSVGGAGNTIYF
cdr3_nt: TGTGCCAGCAGCGTAGGCGGAGCTGGAAACACCATATATTTT

j_call: TRBJ2-6
d_call: -
clone_size: -
v_call: TRBV6-6
cdr3_aa: CASSTSSGANVLTF
cdr3_nt: TGTGCCAGCAGTACCTCGAGTGGGGCCAACGTCCTGACTTTC

j_call: TRBJ2-6
d_call: TRBD1
clone_size: -
v_call: TRBV4-2
cdr3_aa: CATTGQAASGANVLTF
cdr3_nt: TGTGCCACTACGGGACAGGCCGCCTCTGGGGCCAACGTCCTGACTTTC

j_call: TRBJ2-5
d_call: TRBD1
clone_size: -
v_call: TRBV5-8
cdr3_aa: CASSLPGTGEETQYF
cdr3_nt: TGTGCCAGCAGTTTGCCCGGGACAGGGGAAGAGACCCAGTACTTC

j_call: TRBJ2-5
d_call: -
clone_size: -
v_call: TRBV7-9
cdr3_aa: CASSLATGGTLQETQYF
cdr3_nt: TGTGCCAGCAGCTTAGCGACTGGCGGTACTCTTCAAGAGACCCAGTACTTC

j_call: TRBJ2-1
d_call: TRBD2
clone_size: -
v_call: TRBV7-3
cdr3_aa: CASSLSSGEGEQFF
cdr3_nt: TGTGCCAGCAGCTTATCGAGTGGGGAGGGTGAGCAGTTCTTC